Shown below are 14 T cell receptor beta chains from a single sample sequenced in a study of shared clonotypes between healthy human individuals (dated by TCRdb to between 2020 and 2021). The library was generated by the immunoSEQ multiplex PCR assay. TCRdb limited this immuneACCESS table to in-frame rearrangements with V and J called. A share of clones is missing; checked studies link under half to unresolved V genes, and the rest is unexplained. Across this sample there are some 360,000 clones, with around 70% seen only once. More than 9% of the sample lies in the top ten. Sequencing was done on a sample of memory CD4+ T cells sorted from blood. Per the publication, the cell subset or site label means: CD45RA-negative fraction. Receptor source: a man under 40 in good health.

The chain employs TRBV7-9 and TRBJ2-4, with 7 bases aligning to TRBD2. V was pared by 8 bases and J by 7 bases, with 11 bases of the junction left unmatched. From germline, CDR1 is SEHNR and CDR2 FQNEAQ (reference sequence). This CDR3 has 14 amino acids. The CDR3 nucleotides read TGTGCCAGCGTAGAGCGGGAATTGAGCAACATTCAGTACTTC. It encodes CASVERELSNIQYF.

This chain joins TRBV6-5 and TRBJ1-1; D remains ambiguous. V was clipped by 4 bases and J by 6 bases, with 9 bases between them. CDR3 length: 12 amino acids. CDR1 and CDR2 from the germline V gene are MNHEY and SVGAGI. DNA for the CDR3: TGTGCCAGCAGTTCCTTGTTGGCTGAAGCTTTCTTT. It translates to CASSSLLAEAFF.

The rearrangement uses TRBV7-8 and TRBJ2-1, with D possibly matching TRBD2 (7 bases). This CDR3 has 15 residues. Germline CDR1 is SGHVS and CDR2 is FQNEAQ. V lost 5 bases and J 9 bases, leaving 20 bases between the germline ends. The CDR3 sequence is CASSHRDFSGGEQFF. The CDR3 bases are TGTGCCAGCAGCCACAGGGATTTTTCGGGGGGTGAGCAGTTCTTC.

This clone was counted a single time. CDR3 protein: CASSFYTGGEETQYF. Written as DNA, the CDR3 is TGCGCCAGCAGCTTCTATACAGGGGGTGAAGAGACCCAGTACTTC. The V call is TRBV5-1, the J call TRBJ2-5; TRBD1 matches 8 bases. Germline V gene data show CDR1 as SGHRS and CDR2 as YFSETQ. V gave up 2 bases and J gave up 3 bases; unmatched junction bases: 6. This CDR3 comprises 15 residues.

Only a few counts were recorded for this clone. The chain links TRBV10-2 to TRBJ2-5; 8 positions agree with TRBD2. CDR1 and CDR2 from the germline V gene are WSHSY and SAAADI. The CDR3 runs 14 residues. The V segment lost 4 bases and the J segment 4 bases; nucleotides outside the gene matches: 5. The CDR3 sequence is CASSVVRGGETQYF. CDR3 nucleotides: TGCGCCAGCAGTGTGGTCCGGGGGGGAGAGACCCAGTACTTC.

This rearrangement joins TRBV15 to TRBJ2-3; D is possibly TRBD2 (6 bases). This CDR3 spans 17 amino acids. The germline V and J ends were trimmed by 2 bases and 6 bases, with 21 bases remaining between them. Germline V gives CDR1 LNHNV, CDR2 YYDKDF (reference sequence). The CDR3, as DNA: TGTGCCACCAGCAGACATCAAGCGGGTCAGACACACGATACGCAGTATTTT. Protein sequence: CATSRHQAGQTHDTQYF.

The chain links TRBV5-5 to TRBJ1-2; unclear D gene. The germline gives CDR1 SGHKS, CDR2 YYEKEE (reference sequence). This CDR3 is 14 amino acids long. V shed 0 bases and J shed 2 bases, with 8 bases lying between them. DNA of the CDR3: TGTGCCAGCAGCTTGGTAGTCAGAAACTATGGCTACACCTTC. Protein: CASSLVVRNYGYTF. The whole variable domain, remainder taken from reference TRBV5-5 and TRBJ1-2, is DAGVTQSPTHLIKTRGQQVTLRCSPISGHKSVSWYQQVLGQGPQFIFQYYEKEERGRGNFPDRFSARQFPNYSSELNVNALLLGDSALYLCASSLVVRNYGYTFGSGTRLTVV.

The rearrangement joins TRBV6-1 to TRBJ1-4; unclear D gene. The germline V gene has CDR1 MNHNS and CDR2 SASEGT. The CDR3 loop spans 16 amino acids. V shed 0 bases and J shed 3 bases, with 11 bases lying between them. CDR3 amino acids: CASSEAAHSSNEKLFF. In DNA, the CDR3 is TGTGCCAGCAGTGAAGCGGCGCACAGCTCTAATGAAAAACTGTTTTTT.

This clone was detected once. The chain couples TRBV28 to TRBJ2-6, with 7 bases matching TRBD2. Germline values: CDR1 MDHEN, CDR2 SYDVKM. The CDR3 has 17 residues. The ends lost 7 bases at V and 0 bases at J; junction bases unmatched: 9. This CDR3 reads CASISFSGRSGANVLTF. CDR3 DNA sequence: TGTGCCAGCATTTCGTTTAGCGGGCGCTCTGGGGCCAACGTCCTGACTTTC.

This clone has a count of ten or more. The rearrangement uses TRBV6-1 and TRBJ1-2, with a possible D match to TRBD1 (5 bases). The CDR3 is made up of 14 amino acids. Germline CDR1 and CDR2: MNHNS and SASEGT. V dropped 2 bases and J dropped 13 bases, with 20 bases sitting between them. The CDR3 here is CASSELLTANGGTF. CDR3 DNA: TGTGCCAGCAGTGAACTTTTGACGGCGAACGGGGGCACCTTC.

This sequence joins TRBV6-5 and TRBJ1-3, with 8 bases matching TRBD1. V was pared by 4 bases and J by 2 bases, with 1 base of the junction left unmatched. Germline loops: CDR1 MNHEY, CDR2 SVGAGI. This CDR3 is built from 14 residues. The CDR3 nucleotides are TGTGCCAGCAGTTTGGGACAGGCTGGAAACACCATATATTTT. This gives the protein CASSLGQAGNTIYF.

This clone occurred once. The V gene is TRBV19, the J gene TRBJ2-1; 16 bases map to TRBD2. This CDR3 is 18 amino acids long. V trimming: 3 bases; J trimming: 3 bases; junction bases outside the gene matches: 5. Per the germline V gene, CDR1 is LNHDA and CDR2 is SQIVND (reference sequence). In nucleotides, the CDR3 is TGTGCCAGTAGTATCGGGGGACTAGCGGGAGGGGGCTACAATGAGCAGTTCTTC. It is translated as CASSIGGLAGGGYNEQFF.

The chain recombines TRBV7-9 with TRBJ2-1; TRBD1 agrees at 10 bases. After removal of 5 bases from V and 6 bases from J, the junction contained 4 bases not matched to a gene. The CDR3 covers 14 residues. The germline gives CDR1 SEHNR, CDR2 FQNEAQ (reference sequence). This CDR3 is CASSNWTGGNEQFF. The DNA of the CDR3 is TGTGCCAGCAGCAATTGGACAGGGGGCAATGAGCAGTTCTTC.

This clone turned up a few times. The chain uses TRBV10-3 and TRBJ2-3, with 8 bases lining up with TRBD1. With 7 bases clipped from V and 1 base from J, the junction kept 4 bases outside the gene matches. The CDR3 is 14 amino acids. Germline CDR1 and CDR2: ENHRY and SYGVKD. CDR3 DNA sequence: TGTGCCATCAAGCCGGGACAGGGCACAGATACGCAGTATTTT. It is translated as CAIKPGQGTDTQYF.